This is a list of T cell receptor beta chains from one sample in a study of blood T cell repertoires in COVID-19. Clones were sequenced by immunoSEQ multiplex PCR, and TCRdb holds only the in-frame ones, with some missing. The sample carries about 190,000 clones, about 88% recorded once. Sequenced material: peripheral blood. These receptors were taken from a woman aged 40 to 50 who had recovered from COVID-19. CDR3s include the opening cysteine and the closing phenylalanine or tryptophan. Fields, in order: D gene, clone size, J gene, V gene, CDR3 DNA, CDR3 protein. The D gene is left open where the match is weak. Expanded clones get a size class; other rows say once, few or many, or leave the size out.

d_call: .; clone_size: .; j_call: TRBJ1-2; v_call: TRBV3-1/TRBV3-2; cdr3_nt: TGTGCCAGCAGCAATCGGGGGTCTGACTATGGCTACACCTTC; cdr3_aa: CASSNRGSDYGYTF
d_call: .; clone_size: .; j_call: TRBJ1-4; v_call: TRBV27; cdr3_nt: TGTGCCAGCAGTTCCCCCTCCTCTAATGAAAAACTGTTTTTT; cdr3_aa: CASSSPSSNEKLFF
d_call: TRBD2; clone_size: .; j_call: TRBJ2-5; v_call: TRBV5-4; cdr3_nt: TGTGCCAGCAGATTTCAGACTAGCAGTGAGACCCAGTACTTC; cdr3_aa: CASRFQTSSETQYF
d_call: TRBD1; clone_size: .; j_call: TRBJ2-1; v_call: TRBV7-3; cdr3_nt: TGTGCCAGCAGCCTTACAGGGGTTCAAGGTAGGAATGAGCAGTTCTTC; cdr3_aa: CASSLTGVQGRNEQFF
d_call: TRBD1; clone_size: .; j_call: TRBJ1-2; v_call: TRBV4-2; cdr3_nt: TGTGCCAGCAGCCAAGTCTCCGGGACAGGGATGTATGGCTACACCTTC; cdr3_aa: CASSQVSGTGMYGYTF
d_call: TRBD2; clone_size: .; j_call: TRBJ2-3; v_call: TRBV4-2; cdr3_nt: TGTGCCAGCAGCCAACATAGGACTAGCGACCCTAGCACAGATACGCAGTATTTT; cdr3_aa: CASSQHRTSDPSTDTQYF
d_call: .; clone_size: .; j_call: TRBJ1-6; v_call: TRBV3-1/TRBV3-2; cdr3_nt: TGTGCCAGCACCCGCGGGGAGATTCGGAATTCACCCCTCCACTTT; cdr3_aa: CASTRGEIRNSPLHF
d_call: .; clone_size: .; j_call: TRBJ2-3; v_call: TRBV5-6; cdr3_nt: TGTGCCAGCAGCTTACTAGCCTCAGATACGCAGTATTTT; cdr3_aa: CASSLLASDTQYF
d_call: .; clone_size: once; j_call: TRBJ1-5; v_call: TRBV10-3; cdr3_nt: TGTGCCATCAGTGAGGGCAGGGGTTTCGATCAGCCCCAGCATTTT; cdr3_aa: CAISEGRGFDQPQHF
d_call: TRBD1; clone_size: .; j_call: TRBJ2-1; v_call: TRBV2; cdr3_nt: TGTGCCAGCAGCACACAGGGGGCAGACACCTCGGAGCAGTTCTTC; cdr3_aa: CASSTQGADTSEQFF
d_call: TRBD1; clone_size: .; j_call: TRBJ1-2; v_call: TRBV28; cdr3_nt: TGTGCCAGCAGTCTCAGGACAGGAGGCTACACCTTC; cdr3_aa: CASSLRTGGYTF
d_call: .; clone_size: .; j_call: TRBJ1-6; v_call: TRBV19; cdr3_nt: TGTGCCAGTAGTATAGATCCACAGGGAGTATCACCCCTCCACTTT; cdr3_aa: CASSIDPQGVSPLHF
d_call: TRBD2; clone_size: .; j_call: TRBJ2-1; v_call: TRBV3-1/TRBV3-2; cdr3_nt: TGTGCCAGCAGCCAAGCCCGGGGGGAGGCTGATGAGCAGTTCTTC; cdr3_aa: CASSQARGEADEQFF
d_call: .; clone_size: .; j_call: TRBJ1-5; v_call: TRBV6-5; cdr3_nt: TGTGCCGGCTCCGGGGAGACGGGGTATCAGCCCCAGCATTTT; cdr3_aa: CAGSGETGYQPQHF
d_call: TRBD1; clone_size: .; j_call: TRBJ1-5; v_call: TRBV6-5; cdr3_nt: TGTGCCGGACAGGGACAGGGTCAGCCCCAGCATTTT; cdr3_aa: CAGQGQGQPQHF
d_call: .; clone_size: .; j_call: TRBJ2-2; v_call: TRBV10-3; cdr3_nt: TGTGCCATCGGACCTCTCGGGGGCACCGGGGAGCTGTTTTTT; cdr3_aa: CAIGPLGGTGELFF
d_call: .; clone_size: .; j_call: TRBJ2-3; v_call: TRBV28; cdr3_nt: TGTGCCAGCAGTTTCCTCGGCGGCGACACAGATACGCAGTATTTT; cdr3_aa: CASSFLGGDTDTQYF
d_call: TRBD1; clone_size: .; j_call: TRBJ2-3; v_call: TRBV29-1; cdr3_nt: TGCAGCGTTCGCGGGACAGGGGGCGGGACAGATACGCAGTATTTT; cdr3_aa: CSVRGTGGGTDTQYF
d_call: TRBD2; clone_size: .; j_call: TRBJ2-3; v_call: TRBV6-6; cdr3_nt: TGTGCCAGCAGTAGCGGGAGTGGTAATACGCAGTATTTT; cdr3_aa: CASSSGSGNTQYF
d_call: TRBD2; clone_size: .; j_call: TRBJ2-2; v_call: TRBV11-2; cdr3_nt: TGTGCCAACGACCCCCCGGGACTAGCGGGTCCAAACACCGGGGAGCTGTTTTTT; cdr3_aa: CANDPPGLAGPNTGELFF
d_call: TRBD2; clone_size: .; j_call: TRBJ2-3; v_call: TRBV29-1; cdr3_nt: TGCAGCGTCCAGGGGGGCGGGAGGGGCACAGATACGCAGTATTTT; cdr3_aa: CSVQGGGRGTDTQYF
d_call: .; clone_size: few; j_call: TRBJ1-5; v_call: TRBV3-1/TRBV3-2; cdr3_nt: TGTGCCAGCAGCCAGGGCAGGGATCAGCCCCAGCATTTT; cdr3_aa: CASSQGRDQPQHF
d_call: .; clone_size: .; j_call: TRBJ1-6; v_call: TRBV9; cdr3_nt: TGTGCCTCCTTCGGTGGGACACGAAATTCACCCCTCCACTTT; cdr3_aa: CASFGGTRNSPLHF
d_call: .; clone_size: .; j_call: TRBJ1-3; v_call: TRBV25-1; cdr3_nt: TGTGCCAGCAGCCCTTCGACAGGCGGAAACACCATATATTTT; cdr3_aa: CASSPSTGGNTIYF
d_call: TRBD1; clone_size: .; j_call: TRBJ1-4; v_call: TRBV28; cdr3_nt: TGTGCCAGCAGCAAGACGACAGGGGAGTATGAAAAACTGTTTTTT; cdr3_aa: CASSKTTGEYEKLFF
d_call: TRBD1; clone_size: .; j_call: TRBJ1-2; v_call: TRBV7-8; cdr3_nt: TGTGCCAGCAGCCTCGCCGGGACAGGGACCTATGGCTACACCTTC; cdr3_aa: CASSLAGTGTYGYTF
d_call: TRBD2; clone_size: .; j_call: TRBJ2-2; v_call: TRBV9; cdr3_nt: TGTGCCAGCAGCGTGGGACTAGCTATGGACGGGGAGCTGTTTTTT; cdr3_aa: CASSVGLAMDGELFF
d_call: .; clone_size: .; j_call: TRBJ2-7; v_call: TRBV19; cdr3_nt: TGTGCCAGTAAGACTCTAACCTCACCCTACGAGCAGTACTTC; cdr3_aa: CASKTLTSPYEQYF
d_call: TRBD2; clone_size: .; j_call: TRBJ2-1; v_call: TRBV27; cdr3_nt: TGTGCCAGCAGGGCCACTAGCGCGGCTAGCTACAATGAGCAGTTCTTC; cdr3_aa: CASRATSAASYNEQFF
d_call: .; clone_size: .; j_call: TRBJ1-1; v_call: TRBV24-1; cdr3_nt: TGTGCCACCAGTGTGGGCTTCAACACTGAAGCTTTCTTT; cdr3_aa: CATSVGFNTEAFF
d_call: TRBD1; clone_size: .; j_call: TRBJ1-2; v_call: TRBV19; cdr3_nt: TGTGCCAGTAGGCGAACAGGGGGCCAAGGAAACTATGGCTACACCTTC; cdr3_aa: CASRRTGGQGNYGYTF
d_call: .; clone_size: once; j_call: TRBJ2-7; v_call: TRBV5-8; cdr3_nt: TGTGCCAGCAGCTCGACGGGCAGGGCTGACTACGAGCAGTACTTC; cdr3_aa: CASSSTGRADYEQYF
d_call: .; clone_size: .; j_call: TRBJ1-6; v_call: TRBV7-9; cdr3_nt: TGTGCCAGCAGCCAACAGGGTTCAAGTAATTCACCCCTCCACTTT; cdr3_aa: CASSQQGSSNSPLHF
d_call: .; clone_size: .; j_call: TRBJ2-5; v_call: TRBV28; cdr3_nt: TGTGCCAGCAGTTTAGTACGGGAGCCGTGGGGAGAGACCCAGTACTTC; cdr3_aa: CASSLVREPWGETQYF
d_call: TRBD1; clone_size: .; j_call: TRBJ2-2; v_call: TRBV19; cdr3_nt: TGTGCCAGTAGGCATAGACAGGGGGCCGGCGGGGAGCTGTTTTTT; cdr3_aa: CASRHRQGAGGELFF
d_call: TRBD2; clone_size: .; j_call: TRBJ2-3; v_call: TRBV7-2; cdr3_nt: TGTGCCAGCAGCTTGGGAGCGGGGGAGAGCACAGATACGCAGTATTTT; cdr3_aa: CASSLGAGESTDTQYF
d_call: .; clone_size: .; j_call: TRBJ1-1; v_call: TRBV29-1; cdr3_nt: TGCAGCGCCGAGGGCCCCAGTGGGAACACTGAAGCTTTCTTT; cdr3_aa: CSAEGPSGNTEAFF
d_call: .; clone_size: .; j_call: TRBJ1-5; v_call: TRBV6-5; cdr3_nt: TGTGCCAGCCCCGACGGCGGCGAGCCCCAGCATTTT; cdr3_aa: CASPDGGEPQHF
d_call: TRBD1; clone_size: .; j_call: TRBJ1-3; v_call: TRBV7-2; cdr3_nt: TGTGCCAGCAATCCACAGGGGGCTGGAAACACCATATATTTT; cdr3_aa: CASNPQGAGNTIYF
d_call: TRBD1; clone_size: .; j_call: TRBJ1-2; v_call: TRBV7-9; cdr3_nt: TGTGCCAGCAGCCAAAATCGGGCAGGGGGATGGGACTATGGCTACACCTTC; cdr3_aa: CASSQNRAGGWDYGYTF
d_call: TRBD1; clone_size: .; j_call: TRBJ1-5; v_call: TRBV30; cdr3_nt: TGTGCCTGGAGCAGTACCGGGACAGCTAATCAGCCCCAGCATTTT; cdr3_aa: CAWSSTGTANQPQHF
d_call: .; clone_size: .; j_call: TRBJ2-1; v_call: TRBV12-3/TRBV12-4; cdr3_nt: TGTGCCAGCAGTTTGAGGGATCCGGGCGTGCAGTTCTTC; cdr3_aa: CASSLRDPGVQFF